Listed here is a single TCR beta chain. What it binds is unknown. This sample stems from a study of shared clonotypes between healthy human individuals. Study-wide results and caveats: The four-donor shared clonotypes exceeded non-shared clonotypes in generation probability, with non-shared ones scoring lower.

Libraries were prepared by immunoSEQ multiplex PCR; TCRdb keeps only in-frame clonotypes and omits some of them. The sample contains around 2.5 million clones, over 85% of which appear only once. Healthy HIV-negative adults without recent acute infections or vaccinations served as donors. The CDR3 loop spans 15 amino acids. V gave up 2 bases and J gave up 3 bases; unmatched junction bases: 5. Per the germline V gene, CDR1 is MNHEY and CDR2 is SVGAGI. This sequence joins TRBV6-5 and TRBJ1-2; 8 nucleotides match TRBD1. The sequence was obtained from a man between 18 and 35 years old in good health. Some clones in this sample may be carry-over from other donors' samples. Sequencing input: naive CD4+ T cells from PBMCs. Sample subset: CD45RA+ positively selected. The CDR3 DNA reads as TGTGCCAGCAGTTACGAGGCAGGGGGCGACTATGGCTACACCTTC. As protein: CASSYEAGGDYGYTF.